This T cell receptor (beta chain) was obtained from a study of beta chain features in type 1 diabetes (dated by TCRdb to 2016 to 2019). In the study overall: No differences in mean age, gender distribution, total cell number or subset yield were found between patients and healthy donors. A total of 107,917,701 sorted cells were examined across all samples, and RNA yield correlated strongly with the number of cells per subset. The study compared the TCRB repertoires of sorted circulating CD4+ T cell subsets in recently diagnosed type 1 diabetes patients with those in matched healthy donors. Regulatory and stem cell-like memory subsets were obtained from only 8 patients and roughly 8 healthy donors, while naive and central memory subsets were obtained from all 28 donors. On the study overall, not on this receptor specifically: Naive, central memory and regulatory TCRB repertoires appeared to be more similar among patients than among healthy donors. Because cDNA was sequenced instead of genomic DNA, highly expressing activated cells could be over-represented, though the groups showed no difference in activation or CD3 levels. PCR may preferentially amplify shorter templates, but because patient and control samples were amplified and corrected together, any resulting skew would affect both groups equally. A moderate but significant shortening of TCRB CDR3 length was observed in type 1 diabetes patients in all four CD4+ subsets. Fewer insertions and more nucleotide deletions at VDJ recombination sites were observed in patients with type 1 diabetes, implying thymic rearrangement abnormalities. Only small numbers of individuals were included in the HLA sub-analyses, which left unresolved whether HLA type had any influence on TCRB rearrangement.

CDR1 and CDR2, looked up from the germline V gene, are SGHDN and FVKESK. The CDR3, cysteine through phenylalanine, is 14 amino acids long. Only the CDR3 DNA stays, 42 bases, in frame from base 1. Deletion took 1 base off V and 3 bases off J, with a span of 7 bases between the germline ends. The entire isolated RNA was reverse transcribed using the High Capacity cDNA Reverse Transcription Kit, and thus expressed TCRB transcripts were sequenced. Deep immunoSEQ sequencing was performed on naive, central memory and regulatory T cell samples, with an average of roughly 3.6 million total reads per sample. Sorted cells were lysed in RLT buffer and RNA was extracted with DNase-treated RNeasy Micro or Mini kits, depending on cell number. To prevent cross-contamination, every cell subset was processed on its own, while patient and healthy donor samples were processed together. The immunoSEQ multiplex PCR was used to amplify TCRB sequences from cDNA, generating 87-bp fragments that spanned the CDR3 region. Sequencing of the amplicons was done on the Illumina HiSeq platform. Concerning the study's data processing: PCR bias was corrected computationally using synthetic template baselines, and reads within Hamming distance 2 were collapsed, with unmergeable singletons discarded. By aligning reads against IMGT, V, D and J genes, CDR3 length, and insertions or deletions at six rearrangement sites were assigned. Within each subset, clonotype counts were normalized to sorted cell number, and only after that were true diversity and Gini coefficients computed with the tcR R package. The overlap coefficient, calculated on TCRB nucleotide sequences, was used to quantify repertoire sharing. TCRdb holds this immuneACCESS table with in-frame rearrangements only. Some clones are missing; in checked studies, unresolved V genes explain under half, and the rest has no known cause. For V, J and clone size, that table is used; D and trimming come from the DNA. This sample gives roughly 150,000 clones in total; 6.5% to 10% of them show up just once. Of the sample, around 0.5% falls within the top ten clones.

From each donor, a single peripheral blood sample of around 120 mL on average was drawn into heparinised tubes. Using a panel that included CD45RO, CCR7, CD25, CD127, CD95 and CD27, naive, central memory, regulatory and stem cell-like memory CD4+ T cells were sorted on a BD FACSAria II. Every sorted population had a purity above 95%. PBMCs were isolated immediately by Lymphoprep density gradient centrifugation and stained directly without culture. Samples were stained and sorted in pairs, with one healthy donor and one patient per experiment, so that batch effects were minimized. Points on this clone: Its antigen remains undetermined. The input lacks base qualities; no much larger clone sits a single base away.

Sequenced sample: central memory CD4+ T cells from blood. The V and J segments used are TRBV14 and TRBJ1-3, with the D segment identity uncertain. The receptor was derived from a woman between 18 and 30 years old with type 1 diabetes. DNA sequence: TGTGCCAGCAGCCAAGCCGGCGGTGGAAACACCATATATTTT. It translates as CASSQAGGGNTIYF.